The entry that follows covers one TCR beta chain sequence. Its antigen is as yet unknown. The CDR3 consists of 15 residues. The V end lost 0 bases, the J end lost 2 bases, and 11 bases lay between the germline ends. Germline V gene data show CDR1 as MGHRA and CDR2 as YSYEKL. These data belong to a study of graft-versus-host responses after intestinal transplantation. Study as a whole: Every recipient had anti-thymocyte globulin induction and around 3 years of tacrolimus plus steroids.

Measured with immunoSEQ multiplex PCR; TCRdb has only the in-frame clones, and not every one. Of over 70,000 clones in the sample, approximately 93% were seen once. The origin of this receptor is a human donor who received an intestinal transplant. Material: unstimulated CD8+ T cells sorted from spleen or lymph node cells, obtained before intestinal transplant. The V gene is TRBV4-1, the J gene TRBJ2-7; the D gene is possibly TRBD2 (5 bases). This CDR3 reads CASSQDWTPAYEQYF. The CDR3 nucleotides read TGCGCCAGCAGCCAAGATTGGACTCCCGCCTACGAGCAGTACTTC.